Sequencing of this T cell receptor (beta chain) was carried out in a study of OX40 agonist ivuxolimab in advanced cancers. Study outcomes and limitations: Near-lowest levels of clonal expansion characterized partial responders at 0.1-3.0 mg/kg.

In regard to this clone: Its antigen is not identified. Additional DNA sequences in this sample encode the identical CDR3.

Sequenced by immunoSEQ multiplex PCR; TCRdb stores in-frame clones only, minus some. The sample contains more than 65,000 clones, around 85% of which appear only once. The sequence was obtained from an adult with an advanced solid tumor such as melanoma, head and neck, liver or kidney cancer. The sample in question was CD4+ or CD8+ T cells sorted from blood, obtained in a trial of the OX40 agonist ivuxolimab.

DNA for the CDR3: TGTGCCAGCAGCTTAGGACTAGCGGGGCAAGAGACCCAGTACTTC. Translated: CASSLGLAGQETQYF. The rearrangement uses TRBV7-2 and TRBJ2-5; 11 nucleotides line up with TRBD2. Germline V gives CDR1 SGHTA, CDR2 FQGNSA. The junction had 0 bases not matched to a gene; V was cut back by 1 base and J by 2 bases. The CDR3 loop spans 15 amino acids.